The rows below give T cell receptor beta chains drawn from one sample of a study of molecular identifiers for immune sequencing clone quantification. Each CDR3 protein gets one entry after TCRdb re-called the PCR reads with MiXCR. The table lists 400,000 to 600,000 distinct CDR3 sequences, under 30% of them singletons. Material for sequencing was naive CD8+ T cells from blood, with Jurkat cell RNA spiked in. The receptors stem from a human donor in good health. Some libraries in this study had Jurkat cell RNA spiked in. Both conserved end residues are part of each CDR3. A D gene is named only where the DNA matches it firmly. The size of a clone is reported for some rows only, either as once, few or many, or as a class for expanded clones.

D gene: TRBD1; V gene: TRBV7-9; clone size: -; J gene: TRBJ1-4; CDR3 DNA: TGTGCCAGCAGCTTAGTCAGGGGGTCTAATGAAAAACTGTTTTTT; CDR3 protein: CASSLVRGSNEKLFF
D gene: TRBD1; V gene: TRBV4-1; clone size: few; J gene: TRBJ2-7; CDR3 DNA: TGCGCCAGCAGCCAGACAGGGGGCAAGTACGAGCAGTACTTC; CDR3 protein: CASSQTGGKYEQYF
D gene: -; V gene: TRBV5-5; clone size: many; J gene: TRBJ1-1; CDR3 DNA: TGTGCCAGCAAAATTGAAGGGACGGCGAACACTGAAGCTTTCTTT; CDR3 protein: CASKIEGTANTEAFF
D gene: -; V gene: TRBV7-9; clone size: once; J gene: TRBJ2-1; CDR3 DNA: TGTGCCAGCAGCTTTTCTGTCTACTCTACAAAGTGGAATGAGCAGTTCTTC; CDR3 protein: CASSFSVYSTKWNEQFF
D gene: TRBD1; V gene: TRBV5-6; clone size: few; J gene: TRBJ2-3; CDR3 DNA: TGTGCCAGCACCGCGGGGACAGGGGCGCAGTATTTT; CDR3 protein: CASTAGTGAQYF
D gene: TRBD1; V gene: TRBV19; clone size: -; J gene: TRBJ1-5; CDR3 DNA: TGTGCCAGTAGTCTTGGACAGGGCCCTAATCAGCCCCAGCATTTT; CDR3 protein: CASSLGQGPNQPQHF
D gene: -; V gene: TRBV6-1; clone size: -; J gene: TRBJ2-1; CDR3 DNA: TGTGCCAGCAGTAGATCCTACAATGAGCAGTTCTTC; CDR3 protein: CASSRSYNEQFF
D gene: -; V gene: TRBV2; clone size: many; J gene: TRBJ1-1; CDR3 DNA: TGTGCCAGCAGTGAAGCGGACAGAAACACTGAAGCTTTCTTT; CDR3 protein: CASSEADRNTEAFF
D gene: -; V gene: TRBV10-3; clone size: few; J gene: TRBJ1-1; CDR3 DNA: TGTGCCATCAGTGAGAACGGCAGCCTGGACACTGAAGCTTTCTTT; CDR3 protein: CAISENGSLDTEAFF
D gene: TRBD2; V gene: TRBV5-4; clone size: many; J gene: TRBJ2-7; CDR3 DNA: TGTGCCAGCAGCTTCGGACTAGAAGGCTACGAGCAGTACTTC; CDR3 protein: CASSFGLEGYEQYF
D gene: -; V gene: TRBV4-3; clone size: many; J gene: TRBJ2-3; CDR3 DNA: TGCGCCAGCAGCCAAGATTCCACCCAACTACCCACAGATACGCAGTATTTT; CDR3 protein: CASSQDSTQLPTDTQYF
D gene: -; V gene: TRBV4-2; clone size: many; J gene: TRBJ2-7; CDR3 DNA: TGTGCCAGCAGCCAAGATTGGTCCCTCTCCTACGAGCAGTACTTC; CDR3 protein: CASSQDWSLSYEQYF
D gene: -; V gene: TRBV27; clone size: many; J gene: TRBJ2-2; CDR3 DNA: TGTGCCAGCAGTTTTGGAGCGCGTACCGGGGAGCTGTTTTTT; CDR3 protein: CASSFGARTGELFF
D gene: -; V gene: TRBV7-8; clone size: -; J gene: TRBJ1-4; CDR3 DNA: TGTGCCAGCACCGGATCCGCAGCTAATGAAAAACTGTTTTTT; CDR3 protein: CASTGSAANEKLFF
D gene: -; V gene: TRBV7-9; clone size: -; J gene: TRBJ1-2; CDR3 DNA: TGTGCCAGCAGCTTACCAGGGGCCTATGGCTACACCTTC; CDR3 protein: CASSLPGAYGYTF
D gene: TRBD1; V gene: TRBV6-2/TRBV6-3; clone size: -; J gene: TRBJ1-1; CDR3 DNA: TGTGCCAGCAGCCTAACGCAGGGGGCCACTGAAGCTTTCTTT; CDR3 protein: CASSLTQGATEAFF
D gene: -; V gene: TRBV28; clone size: -; J gene: TRBJ2-1; CDR3 DNA: TGTGCCAGCAGTTTCGGGGACTCCTACAGCTCCTACAATGAGCAGTTCTTC; CDR3 protein: CASSFGDSYSSYNEQFF
D gene: -; V gene: TRBV27; clone size: -; J gene: TRBJ2-1; CDR3 DNA: TGTGCCAGCAGACCCGACAGATACCAAAGCTCCTACAATGAGCAGTTCTTC; CDR3 protein: CASRPDRYQSSYNEQFF
D gene: -; V gene: TRBV28; clone size: many; J gene: TRBJ2-3; CDR3 DNA: TGTGCCACTGGCTTAGCGGAGGATGACACAGATACGCAGTATTTT; CDR3 protein: CATGLAEDDTDTQYF
D gene: -; V gene: TRBV9; clone size: many; J gene: TRBJ2-3; CDR3 DNA: TGTGCCAGCAGCGTAGAAGGAGCTTTCACAGATACGCAGTATTTT; CDR3 protein: CASSVEGAFTDTQYF
D gene: -; V gene: TRBV9; clone size: few; J gene: TRBJ2-3; CDR3 DNA: TGTGCCAGCAGCGGTTGGGGGCCAGTTGGGGAGGATACGCAGTATTTT; CDR3 protein: CASSGWGPVGEDTQYF
D gene: -; V gene: TRBV12-3/TRBV12-4; clone size: -; J gene: TRBJ2-5; CDR3 DNA: TGTGCCAGCAGCACCTATCTAGAGACCCAGTACTTC; CDR3 protein: CASSTYLETQYF
D gene: TRBD2; V gene: TRBV11-2; clone size: -; J gene: TRBJ2-5; CDR3 DNA: TGTGCCAGCAGCGCTCCCGGTCTCGGGGGGCAAGAGACCCAGTACTTC; CDR3 protein: CASSAPGLGGQETQYF
D gene: -; V gene: TRBV6-5; clone size: -; J gene: TRBJ2-1; CDR3 DNA: TGTGCCAGCTCCCTTGGGCTAGCAAGCTACAATGAGCAGTTCTTC; CDR3 protein: CASSLGLASYNEQFF
D gene: -; V gene: TRBV2; clone size: -; J gene: TRBJ1-1; CDR3 DNA: TGTGCCAGCAGAGATCCAGGGACCAACACTGAAGCTTTCTTT; CDR3 protein: CASRDPGTNTEAFF
D gene: -; V gene: TRBV20-1; clone size: many; J gene: TRBJ1-2; CDR3 DNA: TGCAGTGCTAGAGATTCGGCAGGGGCAGACTATGGCTACACCTTC; CDR3 protein: CSARDSAGADYGYTF
D gene: -; V gene: TRBV27; clone size: -; J gene: TRBJ1-4; CDR3 DNA: TGTGCCAGCAGACACATTGGGGAAAAACTGTTTTTT; CDR3 protein: CASRHIGEKLFF
D gene: -; V gene: TRBV28; clone size: -; J gene: TRBJ2-7; CDR3 DNA: TGTGCCAGCACTGGGACGGCGTTAGACGAGCAGTACTTC; CDR3 protein: CASTGTALDEQYF
D gene: -; V gene: TRBV15; clone size: -; J gene: TRBJ2-3; CDR3 DNA: TGTGCCACCAGCAGAGAGCGGCACGTGGGCTCCTCGCAGTATTTT; CDR3 protein: CATSRERHVGSSQYF
D gene: -; V gene: TRBV20-1; clone size: -; J gene: TRBJ1-2; CDR3 DNA: TGCAGTGCTAGGGACCCCAGTGGGGGCTCTAACTATGGCTACACCTTC; CDR3 protein: CSARDPSGGSNYGYTF
D gene: -; V gene: TRBV12-3/TRBV12-4; clone size: many; J gene: TRBJ2-4; CDR3 DNA: TGTGCCAGCAGTTTATCGTCAGGGCGAGCCAAAAACATTCAGTACTTC; CDR3 protein: CASSLSSGRAKNIQYF
D gene: -; V gene: TRBV27; clone size: many; J gene: TRBJ2-7; CDR3 DNA: TGTGCCAGCAGTTTAAGGGGGAGAGAGCAGTACTTC; CDR3 protein: CASSLRGREQYF
D gene: TRBD1; V gene: TRBV7-9; clone size: many; J gene: TRBJ2-3; CDR3 DNA: TGTGCCAGCAGCCCGCCACAGGGGAGAATGGCAGATACGCAGTATTTT; CDR3 protein: CASSPPQGRMADTQYF
D gene: -; V gene: TRBV4-3; clone size: many; J gene: TRBJ1-6; CDR3 DNA: TGCGCCAGCAGCCAAGGGGCGGATTCACCCCTCCACTTT; CDR3 protein: CASSQGADSPLHF
D gene: -; V gene: TRBV4-3; clone size: few; J gene: TRBJ2-7; CDR3 DNA: TGCGCCAGCAGCCAAGATCGCTCCCGGGTCGGGGATTACGAGCAGTACTTC; CDR3 protein: CASSQDRSRVGDYEQYF
D gene: -; V gene: TRBV4-3; clone size: few; J gene: TRBJ2-7; CDR3 DNA: TGCGCCAGCAGCCATTGGGGGGGCGCCTACGAGCAGTACTTC; CDR3 protein: CASSHWGGAYEQYF
D gene: -; V gene: TRBV4-1; clone size: many; J gene: TRBJ1-5; CDR3 DNA: TGCGCCAGCAGCCTAATCCGGGACGGGGATCAGCCCCAGCATTTT; CDR3 protein: CASSLIRDGDQPQHF
D gene: -; V gene: TRBV10-1; clone size: few; J gene: TRBJ2-5; CDR3 DNA: TGCGCCAGCAGTGAGGACACCCAAGAGACCCAGTACTTC; CDR3 protein: CASSEDTQETQYF
D gene: -; V gene: TRBV12-3/TRBV12-4; clone size: few; J gene: TRBJ2-7; CDR3 DNA: TGTGCCAGCAGTTTATGGGGACACGAGCAGTACTTC; CDR3 protein: CASSLWGHEQYF
D gene: -; V gene: TRBV2; clone size: many; J gene: TRBJ2-6; CDR3 DNA: TGTGCCAGCAGTGAGAGCTCTGGGGCCAACGTCCTGACTTTC; CDR3 protein: CASSESSGANVLTF
D gene: -; V gene: TRBV6-5; clone size: many; J gene: TRBJ2-5; CDR3 DNA: TGTGCCAGCAGTTACGGTCTGGGGGGACAAGAGACCCAGTACTTC; CDR3 protein: CASSYGLGGQETQYF
D gene: TRBD2; V gene: TRBV19; clone size: few; J gene: TRBJ2-4; CDR3 DNA: TGTGCCAGTAGTATTTTCGGACTAGCGACAAACATTCAGTACTTC; CDR3 protein: CASSIFGLATNIQYF
D gene: -; V gene: TRBV27; clone size: many; J gene: TRBJ1-1; CDR3 DNA: TGTGCCAGCAGTTTTGCGTCAACTGAAGCTTTCTTT; CDR3 protein: CASSFASTEAFF
D gene: -; V gene: TRBV2; clone size: many; J gene: TRBJ1-5; CDR3 DNA: TGTGCCAGCAGTGAATATGGTGTGGGGCAGCCCCAGCATTTT; CDR3 protein: CASSEYGVGQPQHF
D gene: TRBD2; V gene: TRBV29-1; clone size: few; J gene: TRBJ2-7; CDR3 DNA: TGCAGCGTAGGCAGGAAAACTAGCGGGGGTATCTACGAGCAGTACTTC; CDR3 protein: CSVGRKTSGGIYEQYF
D gene: -; V gene: TRBV24-1; clone size: few; J gene: TRBJ2-1; CDR3 DNA: TGTGCCATCCAACGGTCTAGGGGGACCAATTTGTTCTTC; CDR3 protein: CAIQRSRGTNLFF
D gene: -; V gene: TRBV24-1; clone size: -; J gene: TRBJ2-2; CDR3 DNA: TGTGCCACCAGTGATTTGCATCACACCGGGGAGCTGTTTTTT; CDR3 protein: CATSDLHHTGELFF
D gene: -; V gene: TRBV5-1; clone size: few; J gene: TRBJ1-2; CDR3 DNA: TGCGCCAGCAGCCCGGACGGCTATGGCTACACCTTC; CDR3 protein: CASSPDGYGYTF
D gene: -; V gene: TRBV4-2; clone size: many; J gene: TRBJ2-3; CDR3 DNA: TGTGCCAGCAGCCAAGTAGAATTAGACCGCCTAAGCACAGATACGCAGTATTTT; CDR3 protein: CASSQVELDRLSTDTQYF
D gene: TRBD1; V gene: TRBV7-9; clone size: -; J gene: TRBJ2-7; CDR3 DNA: TGTGCCAGCAGCTTAGTCCCCGGGACAGGGCCCCACGAGCAGTACTTC; CDR3 protein: CASSLVPGTGPHEQYF